The 15 T cell receptor beta chains in this list originate from one sample, sequenced in a study of T cell changes during pregnancy in multiple sclerosis. Some clones are missing from TCRdb's copy, which holds only in-frame ones; the method was immunoSEQ multiplex PCR. The table records roughly 40,000 clones, around 90% of them present only once. The sequenced sample was CD4+ T cells from peripheral blood mononuclear cells, obtained before pregnancy. Receptor source: a female donor with multiple sclerosis, enrolled in a pregnancy study.

The chain links TRBV10-3 to TRBJ2-3, with a possible D match to TRBD2 (6 bases). This CDR3 contains 14 residues. V was shortened by 1 base and J by 6 bases, with 11 bases between the two germline ends. CDR1 ENHRY and CDR2 SYGVKD come from the germline V gene. CDR3 DNA sequence: TGTGCCATCAGTGAGTACGGGGGAACCGATACGCAGTATTTT. Translated: CAISEYGGTDTQYF.

V and J are TRBV11-2 and TRBJ2-1; D uncertain. CDR1 and CDR2 from the germline V gene are SGHAT and FQNNGV. The CDR3 has 14 residues. V dropped 7 bases and J dropped 2 bases, with 12 bases sitting between them. CDR3 sequence (DNA): TGTGCCAGCACCTTTGTTACTACCTACAATGAGCAGTTCTTC. Translating gives CASTFVTTYNEQFF. The whole variable domain, filled in from reference TRBV11-2 and TRBJ2-1, reads EAGVAQSPRYKIIEKRQSVAFWCNPISGHATLYWYQQILGQGPKLLIQFQNNGVVDDSQLPKDRFSAERLKGVDSTLKIQPAKLEDSAVYLCASTFVTTYNEQFFGPGTRLTVL.

The rearrangement joins TRBV27 to TRBJ2-7; D may be TRBD2 (5 bases). With 2 bases removed from V and 2 bases from J, the gap between germline ends came to 13 bases. Germline V gene data show CDR1 as MNHEY and CDR2 as SMNVEV (reference sequence). CDR3 size: 15 residues. CDR3 in amino acids: CASSLNQRVPYEQYF. For the CDR3, the DNA is TGTGCCAGCAGTTTAAATCAGAGGGTACCCTACGAGCAGTACTTC.

The CDR3 here is CAIRGTGGGYGYTF. The CDR3 nucleotides read TGTGCCATCAGGGGGACAGGGGGCGGCTATGGCTACACCTTC. The chain links TRBV10-3 to TRBJ1-2; 12 bases are a match to TRBD1. CDR1 and CDR2 from the germline V gene are ENHRY and SYGVKD. V shed 6 bases and J 4 bases; nucleotides not matched to a gene: 3. This CDR3 spans 14 amino acids.

This chain links TRBV7-2 with TRBJ2-5, with D maybe TRBD2 (6 bases). CDR3 length equals 14 residues. Trimming cost V 5 bases and J 5 bases, with 15 bases left between them. Germline V lookup: CDR1 SGHTA, CDR2 FQGNSA. CDR3 loop: CASSRGLLPETQYF. The CDR3 nucleotides read TGTGCCAGCAGCAGGGGACTGCTCCCGGAGACCCAGTACTTC. Drawing the rest from reference TRBV7-2 and TRBJ2-5, the complete variable domain is GAGVSQSPSNKVTEKGKDVELRCDPISGHTALYWYRQSLGQGLEFLIYFQGNSAPDKSGLPSDRFSAERTGGSVSTLTIQRTQQEDSAVYLCASSRGLLPETQYFGPGTRLLVL.

The chain employs TRBV7-9 and TRBJ1-1, with D uncertain. The CDR3 is made up of 15 amino acids. Germline V lookup: CDR1 SEHNR, CDR2 FQNEAQ (reference sequence). V was trimmed by 5 bases and J by 0 bases, leaving 13 bases between them. This CDR3 reads CASSPRENLNTEAFF. CDR3 bases: TGTGCCAGCAGCCCAAGGGAGAACTTGAACACTGAAGCTTTCTTT.

The CDR3 spells CAIRPGQGNEKLFF. CDR3 in DNA: TGTGCCATCAGGCCGGGACAGGGGAATGAAAAACTGTTTTTT. The chain couples TRBV10-3 to TRBJ1-4; 10 nucleotides match TRBD1. Germline assignment: CDR1 ENHRY and CDR2 SYGVKD. The CDR3 is made up of 14 amino acids. Unmatched junction bases numbered 3, after V lost 6 bases and J lost 5 bases.

V gene TRBV6-1 combines with J gene TRBJ1-5; D not resolved. CDR3 length: 14 residues. Germline-derived CDR1 and CDR2 are MNHNS and SASEGT. Between the trimmed V and J ends, which lost 6 bases and 3 bases, there was a span of 12 bases. CDR3 amino acids: CASRRSGSNQPQHF. DNA of the CDR3: TGTGCCAGCAGGCGGAGCGGGTCCAATCAGCCCCAGCATTTT.

The V call is TRBV19, the J call TRBJ1-1, with D unclear. The ends were cut back, 3 bases at V and 4 bases at J, with 15 bases in the middle. The CDR3 has 15 residues. The germline CDR1 and CDR2 sequences are LNHDA and SQIVND (reference sequence). CDR3 sequence: CASSIMAPLSTEAFF. CDR3 in DNA: TGTGCCAGTAGTATTATGGCCCCCCTTTCCACTGAAGCTTTCTTT. Supplemented by reference TRBV19 and TRBJ1-1, the full variable domain reads DGGITQSPKYLFRKEGQNVTLSCEQNLNHDAMYWYRQDPGQGLRLIYYSQIVNDFQKGDIAEGYSVSREKKESFPLTVTSAQKNPTAFYLCASSIMAPLSTEAFFGQGTRLTVV.

The chain couples TRBV9 to TRBJ2-1, with D perhaps TRBD2 (5 bases). V was shortened by 3 bases and J by 9 bases, with 19 bases between the two germline ends. CDR3 length equals 15 residues. The germline V gene encodes CDR1 SGDLS and CDR2 YYNGEE. CDR3 amino acids: CASSDRGFTRGEQFF. For the CDR3, the DNA is TGTGCCAGCAGCGACCGGGGTTTTACAAGAGGTGAGCAGTTCTTC.

The V gene is TRBV19, the J gene TRBJ2-7; TRBD1 agrees at 9 bases. Germline V gene sequence: CDR1 LNHDA, CDR2 SQIVND (reference sequence). J was trimmed by 3 bases and V by 3 bases; bases with no gene match: 6. The CDR3 runs to 15 residues. CDR3 sequence (DNA): TGTGCCAGTAGTATCGGGACAGGGACTCTCTACGAGCAGTACTTC. Encoded protein: CASSIGTGTLYEQYF.

The rearrangement uses TRBV12-2 and TRBJ2-7; the table's D call TRBD2 went unverified against the DNA. TRBV12-2 is labeled a pseudogene. The CDR3 length is 15 residues. The CDR3 spells CASRLVGGAIYEQYF. CDR3 nucleotide sequence: TGTGCAAGTCGCTTAGTGGGGGGGGCCATTTACGAGCAGTACTTC.

The CDR3 nucleotides are TGTGCCAGCAGCTTGGACAGAGGGGAGACCCAGTACTTC. Its protein product is CASSLDRGETQYF. V gene TRBV5-6 combines with J gene TRBJ2-5; D may be TRBD2 (5 bases). CDR3 length equals 13 residues. V was shortened by 0 bases and J by 5 bases, with 8 bases between the two germline ends. Germline V gene data show CDR1 as SGHDT and CDR2 as YYEEEE.

V gene TRBV7-6 combines with J gene TRBJ2-6; D is possibly TRBD1 (5 bases). V lost 5 bases and J 2 bases, leaving 10 bases between the germline ends. The CDR3 spans 15 residues. Looked up from germline, CDR1 is SGHVS and CDR2 is FNYEAQ. DNA for the CDR3: TGTGCCAGCAGCCCCCGGACACCTGGGGCCAACGTCCTGACTTTC. Translating gives CASSPRTPGANVLTF.

The rearrangement joins TRBV6-1 to TRBJ2-5, with 8 bases aligning to TRBD2. Germline CDR1 and CDR2: MNHNS and SASEGT. The CDR3 has 15 residues. J gave up 2 bases and V 5 bases, and 7 bases lay outside the gene matches. The CDR3 region has the DNA TGTGCCAGCAGTCCCTGGCCGGGGGGGCAAGAGACCCAGTACTTC. Its translation is CASSPWPGGQETQYF.